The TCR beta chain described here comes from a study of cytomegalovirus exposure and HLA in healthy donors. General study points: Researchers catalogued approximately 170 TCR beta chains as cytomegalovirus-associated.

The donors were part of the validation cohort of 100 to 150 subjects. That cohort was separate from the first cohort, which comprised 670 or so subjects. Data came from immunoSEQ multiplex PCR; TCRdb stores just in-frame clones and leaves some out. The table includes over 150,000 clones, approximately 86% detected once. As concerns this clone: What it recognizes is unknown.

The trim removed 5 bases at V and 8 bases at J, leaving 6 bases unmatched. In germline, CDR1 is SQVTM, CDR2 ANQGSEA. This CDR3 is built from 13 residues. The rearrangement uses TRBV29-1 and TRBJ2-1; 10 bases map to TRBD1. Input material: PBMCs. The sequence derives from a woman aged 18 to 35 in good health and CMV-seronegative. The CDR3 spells CSVPGQGLYEQFF. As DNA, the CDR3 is TGCAGCGTTCCGGGACAGGGGCTTTATGAGCAGTTCTTC.